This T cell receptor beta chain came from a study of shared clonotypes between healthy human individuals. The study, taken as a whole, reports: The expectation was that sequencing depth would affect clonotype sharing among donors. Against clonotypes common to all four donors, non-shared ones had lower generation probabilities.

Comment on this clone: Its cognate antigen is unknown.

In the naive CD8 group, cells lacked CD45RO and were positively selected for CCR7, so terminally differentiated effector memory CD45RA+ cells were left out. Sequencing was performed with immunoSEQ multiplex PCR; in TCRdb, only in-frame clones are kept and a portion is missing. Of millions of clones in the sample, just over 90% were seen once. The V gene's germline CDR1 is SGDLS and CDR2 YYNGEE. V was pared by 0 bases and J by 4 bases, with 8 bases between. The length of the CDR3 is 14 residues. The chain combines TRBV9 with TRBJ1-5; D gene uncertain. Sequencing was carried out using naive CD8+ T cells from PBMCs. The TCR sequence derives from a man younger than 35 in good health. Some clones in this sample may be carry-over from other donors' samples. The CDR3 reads CASSVAAANQPQHF. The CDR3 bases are TGTGCCAGCAGCGTAGCGGCAGCTAATCAGCCCCAGCATTTT.